This T cell receptor (beta chain) is drawn from a study of radiotherapy plus CTLA-4 blockade in lung cancer. In germline, CDR1 is ENHRY, CDR2 SYGVKD. The V segment lost 0 bases and the J segment 4 bases; nucleotides outside the gene matches: 3. The CDR3 covers 17 residues. TCRdb keeps only in-frame clones here, not all; method: immunoSEQ multiplex PCR. The sample lists roughly 40,000 clones, 60% to 80% occurring once. Source: peripheral blood, taken from a patient treated with radiotherapy plus ipilimumab. The TCR was taken from a human donor with non-small cell lung cancer that progressed on radiotherapy plus ipilimumab. This chain uses TRBV10-3 with TRBJ2-2, with TRBD1 matching over 12 bases. The CDR3 DNA reads as TGTGCCATCAGTGAGTCCGGGACAGGGGGCGTCACCGGGGAGCTGTTTTTT. It yields the protein CAISESGTGGVTGELFF.